Shown below are 21 T cell receptor beta chains from a single sample sequenced in a study of Siglec-9 on CD8 T cells in melanoma. Data came from immunoSEQ multiplex PCR; TCRdb stores just in-frame clones and leaves some out. The profile shows 30,000 or so clones, 80% of them singletons. The material sequenced was Siglec-9- CD8+ T cells sorted from blood. The receptor source for this set is a human donor in good health.

V gene TRBV7-9 combines with J gene TRBJ1-1; no definite D call. The germline CDR1 and CDR2 sequences are SEHNR and FQNEAQ (reference sequence). Trimming took 5 bases from V and 1 from J, leaving 11 bases between them. The CDR3 has 14 residues. The CDR3 DNA reads as TGTGCCAGCAGCCTCCCAACACGGAACACTGAAGCTTTCTTT. Protein: CASSLPTRNTEAFF. Filled out from reference TRBV7-9 and TRBJ1-1, the complete variable domain reads DTGVSQNPRHKITKRGQNVTFRCDPISEHNRLYWYRQTLGQGPEFLTYFQNEAQLEKSRLLSDRFSAERPKGSFSTLEIQRTEQGDSAMYLCASSLPTRNTEAFFGQGTRLTVV.

The chain carries TRBV9 and TRBJ2-1; D may correspond to TRBD1 or TRBD2 (6 bases each). The CDR3 extends over 15 amino acids. The V gene's germline CDR1 is SGDLS and CDR2 YYNGEE. Trimming shortened V by 4 bases and J by 7 bases, and 18 bases separated the two germline ends. The CDR3 here is CASSPTGGAGNEQFF. CDR3 sequence (DNA): TGTGCCAGCAGCCCTACCGGGGGCGCGGGTAATGAGCAGTTCTTC.

The chain has TRBV9 and TRBJ2-7; 8 nucleotides match TRBD1. This CDR3 has 15 amino acids. V gave up 0 bases and J gave up 0 bases; unmatched junction bases: 2. Germline values: CDR1 SGDLS, CDR2 YYNGEE. CDR3 nucleotides: TGTGCCAGCAGCGTAGAGGGGACAGGCTCCTACGAGCAGTACTTC. Translated, it gives CASSVEGTGSYEQYF.

The rearrangement joins TRBV19 to TRBJ2-1, with 11 bases identical to TRBD1. Germline V gives CDR1 LNHDA, CDR2 SQIVND (reference sequence). The CDR3 runs 13 residues. The J segment lost 8 bases and the V segment lost 10 bases, leaving 7 bases of the junction unmatched. Here the CDR3 DNA reads TGTGCCACGAAGGGACAGGGGGTGGATGAGCAGTTCTTC. This codes for CATKGQGVDEQFF.

The rearrangement joins TRBV6-1 to TRBJ2-7, with D possibly being TRBD1 or TRBD2 (5 bases each). Germline V gene sequence: CDR1 MNHNS, CDR2 SASEGT. V was cut by 5 bases and J by 4 bases, with 12 bases left in between. CDR3 length: 13 amino acids. The CDR3 region has the DNA TGTGCCAGCAGTCCGGGACCAGCGTACGAGCAGTACTTC. Translating it yields CASSPGPAYEQYF.

The V and J genes are TRBV6-1 and TRBJ2-3; the D gene is possibly TRBD1 (5 bases). Trimming cost V 2 bases and J 4 bases, with 7 bases left between them. The CDR3 runs to 13 residues. Germline CDR1 and CDR2: MNHNS and SASEGT. CDR3 amino acids: CASSEFRADTQYF. The CDR3 DNA is TGTGCCAGCAGTGAATTCAGGGCAGATACGCAGTATTTT.

The J gene is TRBJ2-3, the V gene TRBV27; D is ambiguous. Germline CDR1 and CDR2: MNHEY and SMNVEV (reference sequence). Trimming removed 6 bases from V and 6 bases from J, with 7 bases in between. CDR3 size: 11 residues. CDR3 bases: TGTGCCAGCAGAAGAGTCGATACGCAGTATTTT. This codes for CASRRVDTQYF.

This clone was detected only a few times. The CDR3 spells CAWRGQGANTEAFF. In nucleotides, the CDR3 is TGTGCCTGGAGAGGACAGGGGGCGAACACTGAAGCTTTCTTT. This chain joins TRBV30 and TRBJ1-1; TRBD1 matches 11 bases. V was pared by 3 bases and J by 1 base, with 1 base of the junction left unmatched. The CDR3 is 14 amino acids. CDR1 is GTSNPN, CDR2 SVGIG, per germline (reference sequence).

The V and J genes are TRBV7-9 and TRBJ1-1, with TRBD1 identical over 8 bases. CDR1 is SEHNR and CDR2 is FQNEAQ in the germline V gene (reference sequence). The CDR3 length is 16 residues. V gave up 4 bases and J gave up 6 bases; unmatched junction bases: 13. Here the CDR3 reads CASSSQDGQGLPEAFF. As DNA, the CDR3 is TGTGCCAGCAGCTCACAAGACGGACAGGGTCTTCCTGAAGCTTTCTTT.

J is TRBJ2-7 and V is TRBV28; D is possibly TRBD1 (6 bases). Germline lookup yields CDR1 MDHEN and CDR2 SYDVKM. V dropped 8 bases and J dropped 2 bases, with 16 bases sitting between them. The CDR3 loop spans 14 amino acids. The CDR3 is CASRDDRPPYEQYF. In nucleotides, the CDR3 is TGTGCCAGCCGCGACGACAGGCCACCCTACGAGCAGTACTTC.

V and J are TRBV25-1 and TRBJ2-2; no definite D call. With 2 bases removed from V and 6 bases from J, the gap between germline ends came to 10 bases. The germline gives CDR1 MGHDK, CDR2 SYGVNS. This CDR3 is built from 14 residues. The CDR3 nucleotides read TGTGCCAGCAGTGAAGTCTCCCCGTCCGGGGAGCTGTTTTTT. It codes for CASSEVSPSGELFF.

This rearrangement joins TRBV29-1 to TRBJ2-5, with D tentatively TRBD1 (6 bases). Germline V CDR1 and CDR2: SQVTM, ANQGSEA. The CDR3 consists of 13 residues. Trimming left V 2 bases short and J 1 base short, with 8 bases between. The CDR3 coding sequence is TGCAGCGTTGAACTACAGGGCCAAGAGACCCAGTACTTC. Its translation: CSVELQGQETQYF.

This chain links TRBV13 with TRBJ1-1; TRBD1 is a possible D gene (6 bases). Trimming removed 5 bases at V and 11 bases at J, with 18 bases between. Germline values: CDR1 PRHDT, CDR2 FYEKMQ (reference sequence). The CDR3 consists of 13 residues. This CDR3 is CASSQESRGQAFF. DNA for the CDR3: TGTGCCAGCAGCCAAGAGAGCAGGGGTCAGGCTTTCTTT.

The rearrangement joins TRBV6-4 to TRBJ1-1, with a tentative D call TRBD1 (6 bases). Per germline, CDR1 MRHNA and CDR2 SNTAGT. The V and J ends lost 2 bases and 5 bases respectively, with 12 bases between them. The CDR3 contains 14 residues. Here the CDR3 DNA reads TGTGCCAGCAGTGACGGGGGCGCGGGTACTGAAGCTTTCTTT. Amino acid sequence: CASSDGGAGTEAFF.

This chain connects TRBV6-1 to TRBJ1-5; D may be TRBD1 (5 bases). Trimming took 2 bases from V and 1 from J, leaving 21 bases between them. Germline assignment: CDR1 MNHNS and CDR2 SASEGT. This CDR3 is 19 amino acids long. This CDR3 is CASSEYLGAPSQSNQPQHF. For the CDR3, the DNA is TGTGCCAGCAGTGAATATCTCGGGGCCCCATCCCAGAGCAATCAGCCCCAGCATTTT.

This chain uses TRBV29-1 with TRBJ2-6, with no clear D. This CDR3 is built from 15 residues. V shed 4 bases and J shed 2 bases, with 12 bases lying between them. Germline V gives CDR1 SQVTM, CDR2 ANQGSEA. The CDR3 nucleotides read TGCAGCGTTGTGATCCGGTATGCTGGGGCCAACGTCCTGACTTTC. The encoded protein is CSVVIRYAGANVLTF.

J is TRBJ1-6 and V is TRBV13, with no clear D. The CDR3 sequence is 16 residues long. The V and J ends lost 1 base and 0 bases respectively, with 7 bases between them. CDR1 is PRHDT, CDR2 FYEKMQ, per germline (reference sequence). CDR3 loop: CASSLEGSSYNSPLHF. In DNA form, the CDR3 reads TGTGCCAGCAGCTTAGAAGGGAGCTCCTATAATTCACCCCTCCACTTT.

The chain recombines TRBV27 with TRBJ2-4; no firm D call. From germline, CDR1 is MNHEY and CDR2 SMNVEV (reference sequence). The CDR3 spans 13 residues. V lost 6 bases and J 3 bases, leaving 9 bases between the germline ends. This CDR3 reads CASSDLGKNIQYF. The CDR3, as DNA: TGTGCCAGCAGCGACCTAGGCAAAAACATTCAGTACTTC.

CDR3 bases: TGTGCCAGCAGCTTAGTGACAGGGGGCAATGAGCAGTTCTTC. Its protein is CASSLVTGGNEQFF. V usage is TRBV11-1 and J usage is TRBJ2-1, with 9 bases identical to TRBD1. The CDR3 covers 14 residues. Germline assignment: CDR1 SGHAT and CDR2 FQDESV (reference sequence). With 1 base clipped from V and 6 bases from J, the junction kept 1 base outside the gene matches. Using reference TRBV11-1 and TRBJ2-1 for the parts outside the CDR3, the full variable domain is EAEVAQSPRYKITEKSQAVAFWCDPISGHATLYWYRQILGQGPELLVQFQDESVVDDSQLPKDRFSAERLKGVDSTLKIQPAELGDSAMYLCASSLVTGGNEQFFGPGTRLTVL.

This clone was observed a handful of times. This chain connects TRBV7-9 to TRBJ1-5, with unresolved D. The CDR3 is 15 residues long. The germline V and J ends were trimmed by 0 bases and 1 base, with 7 bases remaining between them. Germline V gives CDR1 SEHNR, CDR2 FQNEAQ (reference sequence). This CDR3 reads CASSLAGNSNQPQHF. The CDR3 DNA is TGTGCCAGCAGCTTAGCGGGTAACAGCAATCAGCCCCAGCATTTT.

Remarks on this clone: Other DNA sequences from this sample encode an identical CDR3 as well. The chain links TRBV30 to TRBJ1-1; no definite D call. The CDR3 sequence is 13 residues long. CDR1 and CDR2 (germline): GTSNPN, SVGIG (reference sequence). V shed 2 bases and J shed 0 bases, with 7 bases lying between them. The CDR3 DNA is TGTGCCTGGAGTTCAAAAATGAACACTGAAGCTTTCTTT. Its translation is CAWSSKMNTEAFF.